The 23 T cell receptor beta chains presented below share a single source sample, sequenced in a study of T cell responses to AZD1222 COVID-19 vaccine. Sequencing used immunoSEQ multiplex PCR; TCRdb keeps in-frame clones, though not all of them. The sample consists of 85,000 to 110,000 clones, 80% to 90% of them appearing once. Here the sequenced sample was peripheral blood, taken on day 0 of AZD1222 vaccination. These receptors all come from an adult in good health.

The chain employs TRBV30 and TRBJ2-7; D gene uncertain. The CDR3 totals 11 residues. Trimming stripped 1 base from V and 5 bases from J, with 6 bases between. Germline-derived CDR1 and CDR2 are GTSNPN and SVGIG (reference sequence). CDR3 residues: CAWSGADEQYF. CDR3 DNA: TGTGCCTGGAGTGGGGCTGACGAGCAGTACTTC.

The V and J genes are TRBV9 and TRBJ1-1; perhaps TRBD1 as D (6 bases). V lost 0 bases and J 4 bases, leaving 10 bases between the germline ends. Looked up from germline, CDR1 is SGDLS and CDR2 is YYNGEE. The CDR3 totals 14 residues. For the CDR3, the DNA is TGTGCCAGCAGCGTAGTCAGGGGTTGCACTGAAGCTTTCTTT. Translated: CASSVVRGCTEAFF. The full variable domain, completed using reference TRBV9 and TRBJ1-1, is DSGVTQTPKHLITATGQRVTLRCSPRSGDLSVYWYQQSLDQGLQFLIQYYNGEERAKGNILERFSAQQFPDLHSELNLSSLELGDSALYFCASSVVRGCTEAFFGQGTRLTVV.

The V gene is TRBV7-2, the J gene TRBJ1-2; tentative D call: TRBD1 (5 bases). V was shortened by 3 bases and J by 5 bases, with 13 bases between the two germline ends. Germline V gene lookup returns CDR1 SGHTA and CDR2 FQGNSA. The length of the CDR3 is 14 residues. The CDR3 DNA reads as TGTGCCAGCAGCTTCGTCGACAGCCAGTATGGCTACACCTTC. Translated, it gives CASSFVDSQYGYTF.

The CDR3 bases are TGTGCCAGCTCACCATCGGCAGGATTCAATCAGCCCCAGCATTTT. It is translated as CASSPSAGFNQPQHF. The rearrangement links TRBV18 to TRBJ1-5; no definite D call. Trimming stripped 2 bases from V and 3 bases from J, with 11 bases between. Germline V lookup: CDR1 KGHSH, CDR2 LQKENI. This CDR3 contains 15 residues.

The chain recombines TRBV5-8 with TRBJ1-5; D may be TRBD1 (5 bases). The V end lost 4 bases, the J end lost 0 bases, and 11 bases lay between the germline ends. Germline assignment: CDR1 SGHTS and CDR2 YDEGEE. The CDR3 has 15 residues. For the CDR3, the DNA is TGTGCCAGCAGCCTCGGGACGGTTAGCAATCAGCCCCAGCATTTT. This translates into CASSLGTVSNQPQHF.

This chain connects TRBV24-1 to TRBJ2-7, with D uncertain. V lost 2 bases and J lost 6, with 7 bases in between. The CDR3 runs 12 residues. CDR1 and CDR2 from the germline V gene are KGHDR and SFDVKD. The DNA for the CDR3 is TGTGCCACCAGTGATTGGGGTAGCGAGCAGTACTTC. Its translation: CATSDWGSEQYF.

The rearrangement uses TRBV19 and TRBJ1-2; the D gene is possibly TRBD1 (6 bases). With 5 bases removed from V and 5 bases from J, the gap between germline ends came to 18 bases. Germline CDR1 and CDR2: LNHDA and SQIVND (reference sequence). The CDR3 runs 15 residues. In nucleotides, the CDR3 is TGTGCCAGTAGTGGGGGACAACCTATTCCTTATGGCTACACCTTC. It encodes CASSGGQPIPYGYTF.

A word on this clone: Other DNA sequences in this sample translate to the same CDR3. The chain recombines TRBV4-3 with TRBJ1-5, with TRBD1 matching over 7 bases. The CDR3 loop spans 15 amino acids. Trimming removed 0 bases from V and 6 bases from J; junction bases left unmatched: 5. Looked up from germline, CDR1 is LGHNA and CDR2 is YSLEER. The CDR3: CASSQDRAGGQPQHF. The CDR3 DNA sequence: TGCGCCAGCAGCCAAGATCGGGCAGGGGGTCAGCCCCAGCATTTT.

This clone was found many times. The V and J genes are TRBV7-2 and TRBJ2-7, with D uncertain. The length of the CDR3 is 13 residues. V was clipped by 1 base and J by 3 bases, with 7 bases between them. Germline V gene lookup returns CDR1 SGHTA and CDR2 FQGNSA. In nucleotides, the CDR3 is TGTGCCAGCAGCTTAGGACCCCTCTACGAGCAGTACTTC. It is translated as CASSLGPLYEQYF.

This clone appeared a few times. This chain connects TRBV30 to TRBJ1-4; D unresolved. Germline assignment: CDR1 GTSNPN and CDR2 SVGIG (reference sequence). The length of the CDR3 is 12 residues. V was trimmed by 1 base and J by 8 bases, leaving 8 bases between them. CDR3 region: CAWSAIKEKLFF. For the CDR3, the DNA is TGTGCCTGGAGTGCCATAAAGGAAAAACTGTTTTTT.

This chain joins TRBV4-3 and TRBJ2-1; D tentatively fits TRBD1 or TRBD2 (5 bases each). The V gene lost 1 base and the J gene lost 3 bases, with 13 bases spanning the gap. The CDR3 totals 16 residues. Germline lookup yields CDR1 LGHNA and CDR2 YSLEER. CDR3 sequence: CASSQGPRGYYNEQFF. CDR3 nucleotide sequence: TGCGCCAGCAGCCAAGGCCCCCGGGGCTACTACAATGAGCAGTTCTTC.

This clone was seen more than once but under ten times. DNA of the CDR3: TGCAGTGCTAGTTACCCCACAGATACGCAGTATTTT. This encodes CSASYPTDTQYF. V usage is TRBV20-1 and J usage is TRBJ2-3, with unresolved D. V was cut by 3 bases and J by 2 bases, with 6 bases left in between. Germline V CDR1 and CDR2: DFQATT, SNEGSKA (reference sequence). There are 12 residues in the CDR3.

The chain uses TRBV11-2 and TRBJ1-2, with a weak D call TRBD1 (6 bases). The V end was cut by 8 bases, the J end by 3 bases, with 19 bases between. CDR1 is SGHAT and CDR2 is FQNNGV in the germline V gene. The CDR3 is 15 amino acids. The CDR3 nucleotides are TGTGCCAGCGTTTTCGGGGGCGCAGGCGACTATGGCTACACCTTC. Amino acids: CASVFGGAGDYGYTF.

In regard to this clone: Other DNA sequences in the sample encode the same CDR3. The chain employs TRBV11-2 and TRBJ2-1; D gene ambiguous. The CDR3 has 13 residues. The germline V gene encodes CDR1 SGHAT and CDR2 FQNNGV. V was shortened by 1 base and J by 4 bases, with 5 bases between the two germline ends. CDR3 DNA: TGTGCCAGCAGCTTAGCTAGGTACAATGAGCAGTTCTTC. Its protein is CASSLARYNEQFF.

V and J are TRBV7-9 and TRBJ2-4; 9 bases are a match to TRBD1. The CDR3 totals 17 residues. The J segment lost 6 bases and the V segment lost 2 bases, leaving 11 bases of the junction unmatched. Germline CDR1 is SEHNR and CDR2 is FQNEAQ (reference sequence). The CDR3 sequence is CASSLSGQGYSLNIQYF. CDR3 DNA: TGTGCCAGCAGCTTATCGGGACAGGGTTATTCCCTAAACATTCAGTACTTC.

This chain uses TRBV14 with TRBJ1-1; D is ambiguous. This CDR3 contains 15 residues. CDR1 is SGHDN and CDR2 is FVKESK in the germline V gene. V was shortened by 1 base and J by 1 base, with 10 bases between the two germline ends. CDR3 sequence reads: CASSQGSGWNTEAFF. The CDR3 DNA follows: TGTGCCAGCAGCCAAGGATCAGGTTGGAACACTGAAGCTTTCTTT.

The genes are TRBV12-2 and TRBJ1-5; the D call of TRBD1 is as the table states it, not checked on the DNA. TRBV12-2 constitutes a pseudogene. CDR3 length: 14 amino acids. The DNA of the CDR3 is TGTGCAAGTCGCTTAGCCCAGGTGTCTCAGCCCCAGCATTTT. Translating gives CASRLAQVSQPQHF.

J is TRBJ1-1 and V is TRBV7-2; possibly TRBD1 for D (5 bases). V dropped 3 bases and J dropped 6 bases, with 8 bases sitting between them. The CDR3 contains 12 residues. Per germline, CDR1 SGHTA and CDR2 FQGNSA. The CDR3 region has the DNA TGTGCCAGCAGCTTGGGGGTTCCTGAAGCTTTCTTT. This gives the protein CASSLGVPEAFF.

This rearrangement joins TRBV28 to TRBJ2-7, with D possibly matching TRBD2 (6 bases). Trimming removed 6 bases from V and 7 bases from J, with 16 bases in between. The CDR3 covers 13 residues. Germline V lookup: CDR1 MDHEN, CDR2 SYDVKM. The CDR3 bases are TGTGCCAGCAGCTTTAATAGCGGTACAGAGCAGTACTTC. Its translation: CASSFNSGTEQYF.

This clone was detected only once. The rearrangement joins TRBV19 to TRBJ1-1, with TRBD1 matching over 8 bases. The CDR3 runs to 13 residues. Germline-derived CDR1 and CDR2 are LNHDA and SQIVND (reference sequence). V shed 4 bases and J 5 bases; nucleotides not matched to a gene: 3. The CDR3 protein is CASSRTGKTEAFF. In DNA form, the CDR3 reads TGTGCCAGTAGTAGGACAGGGAAAACTGAAGCTTTCTTT.

A word on this clone: An end of the junction does not agree with germline; a read error may underlie this. The V gene is TRBV7-7, the J gene TRBJ2-2; the D gene could be TRBD1 or TRBD2 (5 bases each). The CDR3 covers 16 residues. Germline values: CDR1 SSHAT, CDR2 FNYEAQ (reference sequence). The CDR3 here is CASSLAVGANTGELFF. The CDR3 DNA reads TGTGCTAGCAGCTTAGCTGTGGGGGCGAACACCGGGGAGCTGTTTTTT.

V gene TRBV2 combines with J gene TRBJ2-5, with D possibly being TRBD2 (5 bases). V lost 8 bases and J 2 bases, leaving 18 bases between the germline ends. Per germline, CDR1 SNHLY and CDR2 FYNNEI. CDR3 size: 15 residues. CDR3 residues: CASCKESGAQETQYF. The CDR3 DNA is TGTGCCAGCTGTAAGGAGAGCGGCGCTCAAGAGACCCAGTACTTC.

The gene calls are TRBV5-8 and TRBJ1-5; D ambiguous. CDR3 length equals 12 residues. The germline V gene encodes CDR1 SGHTS and CDR2 YDEGEE. Trimming took 3 bases from V and 4 from J, leaving 5 bases between them. Here the CDR3 DNA reads TGTGCCAGCAGCTGGAGGAATCAGCCCCAGCATTTT. This sequence encodes CASSWRNQPQHF.